This is a list of T cell receptor beta chains from one sample in a study of blood T cell repertoires in COVID-19. Generated by immunoSEQ multiplex PCR, the TCRdb table keeps only in-frame clones and is missing some. Among approximately 74,000 clones listed, roughly 90% were seen once. The sequenced sample consisted of peripheral blood. Receptors originate from a woman aged 60-70 years with acute or convalescent COVID-19. The CDR3 runs from the conserved cysteine through the conserved F or W. Each record gives: clone size, J gene, D gene, V gene, CDR3 DNA, CDR3 protein. A D gene is named only where the DNA matches it firmly. Some rows have no size entry. The others give once, few or many, or a class for an expanded clone.

once | TRBJ1-3 | TRBD1 | TRBV7-9 | TGTGCCAGCAGCGGGACAGGGCTTGGAAACACCATATATTTT | CASSGTGLGNTIYF
- | TRBJ2-1 | TRBD2 | TRBV5-6 | TGTGCCAGCAGCGCCACTAGCGGGAGCGGGATGTCCTACAATGAGCAGTTCTTC | CASSATSGSGMSYNEQFF
- | TRBJ1-5 | TRBD1 | TRBV20-1 | TGCAGTGCTAGTAAACGACAGGGGGCTAATCAGCCCCAGCATTTT | CSASKRQGANQPQHF
- | TRBJ2-1 | - | TRBV6-5 | TGTGCCAGCAGTTACCTGGGACTGGAGCAGTTCTTC | CASSYLGLEQFF
- | TRBJ1-4 | - | TRBV15 | TGTGCCACCAGCAGAGAACTCCCGAATGAAAAACTGTTTTTT | CATSRELPNEKLFF
- | TRBJ1-1 | - | TRBV19 | TGTGCCAGTAGTATAGGGGGGGGCACTGAAGCTTTCTTT | CASSIGGGTEAFF
- | TRBJ1-3 | - | TRBV5-1 | TGCGCCAGCAGCTTGGAAAACAGGGAAAACACCATATATTTT | CASSLENRENTIYF
- | TRBJ1-4 | TRBD1 | TRBV10-3 | TGTGCCATCAGGGAGGGACAGGGAAACGAAAAACTGTTTTTT | CAIREGQGNEKLFF
- | TRBJ1-1 | TRBD1 | TRBV10-3 | TGTGCCATCAGAGACCCACAGGGGGAGGGCACTGAAGCTTTCTTT | CAIRDPQGEGTEAFF
- | TRBJ1-1 | TRBD1 | TRBV15 | TGTGCCACCAGCAGCCCGGAGGGGGCGCGGGCTGAAGCTTTCTTT | CATSSPEGARAEAFF
- | TRBJ1-2 | - | TRBV3-1/TRBV3-2 | TGTGCCAGCTCCACAGGGCCCTATGGCTACACCTTC | CASSTGPYGYTF